What follows is one T cell receptor beta chain and its context. The antigen is undetermined. The sample originates from a study of cytomegalovirus exposure and HLA in healthy donors. V was shortened by 8 bases and J by 0 bases, with 13 bases between the two germline ends. This CDR3 has 14 residues. The germline CDR1 and CDR2 sequences are SNHLY and FYNNEI. 60 Vbeta and 13 Jbeta primers were used in PCR. Profiled with immunoSEQ multiplex PCR; TCRdb holds only in-frame clones, not every one. Among 150,000 to 200,000 clones listed, 85% were seen once. The study, taken as a whole, reports: Earlier results showed most TCR beta V segments being productive about 87% or about 30% of the time. Altogether, about 160 TCR beta chains were recorded as cytomegalovirus-associated.

Sequencing input: PBMCs. The chain joins TRBV2 to TRBJ1-1, with a weak D call TRBD1 (5 bases). The source of this sequence is a boy younger than 10 in good health and CMV-seronegative. CDR3: CASAGLTMNTEAFF. CDR3 bases: TGTGCCAGCGCGGGACTTACGATGAACACTGAAGCTTTCTTT. Full variable domain (missing parts from reference TRBV2 and TRBJ1-1): EPEVTQTPSHQVTQMGQEVILRCVPISNHLYFYWYRQILGQKVEFLVSFYNNEISEKSEIFDDQFSVERPDGSNFTLKIRSTKLEDSAMYFCASAGLTMNTEAFFGQGTRLTVV.